Given below is one TCR beta chain in context. Its antigen is currently not known. A much larger clone is a single base away; this may be a read error. The sample comes from a study of molecular identifiers for immune sequencing clone quantification listed by TCRdb under 2018. About the investigation overall: For a replicate experiment, RNA from around 18,000 or 91,000 naive CD8 T cells was divided into five aliquots, and four of the five aliquots were sequenced. This methods study benchmarked molecular-identifier clustering-based TCR repertoire sequencing (MIDCIRS) and TCR RNA copy counting, using CD8 T cells to do so.

Naive CD8 T cell libraries were made from 20,000 to 1,000,000 sorted cells using 10%, 30% or 50% of purified RNA. On a BD FACSAria II, naive CD8 T cells were FACS-sorted as CD8+CD4-CCR7+CD45RA+ and collected into RLT Plus buffer. To test detection sensitivity, Jurkat RNA equal to ten TCR copies was added to samples of about 20,000-1,000,000 naive CD8 T cells. Enrichment of CD8 T cells was done with RosetteSep CD8+ T Cell Enrichment Cocktail plus Ficoll-Paque, and ACK red cell lysis came afterward. To prepare the library, PCR was applied. The run used a NextSeq 500. Bulk TCR libraries were generated as previously described, with the TCR primers listed in Table S5 used. Purification of total RNA was performed with the Qiagen AllPrep DNA/RNA kit. Before analysis, reads from multiple sequencing runs of the same library were pooled. As for the original processing: Only reads with exact TCR constant sequence were kept, trimmed to 150 nt, and grouped by their 12-nt molecular barcodes. Within each barcode group, reads were sub-clustered at a 15% Levenshtein threshold, and quality-weighted consensus sequences were built per RNA molecule. Non-functional sequences were removed, as were lower-count sequences one edit away from another. Based on fitting two negative binomial distributions, any barcode sub-cluster with under 20% of the maximum read count was discarded. TCRdb reanalyzed the raw reads on its own, using fastp at Q25 for trimming and MiXCR for clone calling, and kept in-frame beta chains. When rows share a CDR3 protein, they turn into one entry using the most common DNA and genes. The V and J calls shown here were made by TCRdb, not taken from the authors' results. For this sample the table gives approximately 590,000 distinct CDR3 sequences, of which roughly 27% were detected only once. About 0.8% of the sample is taken by the ten largest.

Sequences LGHNA (CDR1) and YSLEER (CDR2) are obtained from the germline V gene. Taken from cysteine to phenylalanine, the CDR3 has 15 residues. Only the CDR3 DNA is retained, 45 bases long and in frame from the first base. Overall study results and their limits: Naive libraries contained spiked-in Jurkat TCR RNA (roughly 10 copies' worth), which is not part of the donor repertoire. Even against a background of some 920,000 naive CD8 T cells, spiked-in Jurkat TCR RNA amounting to a single cell's worth was reported to be detectable. Modeling estimated about three recovered TCR RNA copies per cell, compared with about 10 by digital PCR, which implies roughly 27% capture efficiency. Identical TCR molecules sharing a barcode could cause highly expanded clone sizes to be underestimated. In CMV-specific effector cells, clones with more than 20 RNA copies accounted for over 97% of molecules, whereas in naive cells such clones accounted for under 1%. When barcode sub-clustering was left out, chimeric consensus sequences inflated TCR diversity, with chimeras reaching as high as 47%.

Source material: naive CD8+ T cells from blood, with Jurkat cell RNA spiked in. In light of the paper, this sample's cell subset or site label describes: FACS-sorted CD8+CD4-CCR7+CD45RA+ naive T cells. The chain employs TRBV4-3 and TRBJ1-4, and 7 bases in between align with TRBD1. This receptor was obtained from a human donor in good health. Some libraries in this study had Jurkat cell RNA spiked in. The DNA sequence is TGCGCCAGCAGACACAACAGGGGCCGGGGTGAAAAACTGTCTTTT. Translated, this is CASRHNRGRGEKLSF.